The T cell receptor beta chain described here comes from a study of Graves' ophthalmopathy and Graves' hyperthyroidism. CAS ≥3, NOSPECS ≥4, moderate-to-severe activity and duration under 3 months marked donors with ophthalmopathy. Diagnosis was based on clinical symptoms, serum thyroxine, TRAb, thyroid ultrasound and orbital computed tomography. This clonotype was counted at least ten times. Antigen specificity is unknown. General study results and limits: At about 69% sensitivity and 72.22% specificity, the model predicted progression of the ophthalmopathy.

TCR beta CDR3 amplification used RNA transcripts. The first round was an RT-PCR with HTBI primers, and the second round was a multiplex PCR. TCRdb itself ran the multiplex PCR reads through MiXCR, one entry per CDR3 protein. The data show approximately 500,000 distinct CDR3 sequences, 13% to 15% seen once. The CDR3 totals 15 residues. The ends were cut back, 7 bases at V and 2 bases at J, with 18 bases in the middle. Germline V lookup: CDR1 MNHNS, CDR2 SASEGT. Material: blood. The clonotype originates from a woman in her twenties or thirties with Graves' ophthalmopathy. The gene calls are TRBV6-1 and TRBJ2-7; D remains ambiguous. The CDR3: CASTPLGNIAYEQYF. CDR3 nucleotides: TGTGCCAGCACCCCTCTTGGGAACATAGCCTACGAGCAGTACTTC.